This T cell receptor (beta chain) emerged from a study of T-cell memory formation after mild COVID-19. Points from the study as a whole: While clones contracting from day 15 to 85 were balanced between CD4 and CD8, later expanders leaned CD4+.

TCRdb analysed the 5' RACE reads with MiXCR anew, one entry per CDR3 protein. Of about 200,000 distinct CDR3 sequences listed, 7.5% to 10% are singletons. This clonotype was recorded a few times. Its antigen is unknown. The CDR3 is made up of 13 amino acids. V was trimmed by 5 bases and J by 4 bases, leaving 9 bases between them. This clonotype originated in a man aged 18 to 30 who had mild COVID-19 (a few samples of this study predate the infection). Cell type and time point are not known. The chain couples TRBV12-3 or TRBV12-4 to TRBJ1-5; TRBD1 is a possible D gene (6 bases). Material: PBMCs or a T cell subset sorted from them (not recorded which). The chain's CDR3 is CASSGQRNQPQHF. CDR3 nucleotides: TGTGCCAGCAGTGGACAGAGAAATCAGCCCCAGCATTTT.